The rows below give T cell receptor beta chains drawn from one sample of a study of control samples from healthy donors and cancer patients. The assay was immunoSEQ multiplex PCR, and TCRdb's table has in-frame clones only and misses some. The sample yields roughly 100,000 clones, about 90% seen once. The sequencing sample was made of blood. Every receptor here comes from a man aged 25-40 years in good health. Each CDR3 is given with its conserved first and last residue. Each record gives: J gene, clone size, V gene, D gene, CDR3 DNA, CDR3 protein. The D gene is left open where the match is weak. Size is stated for part of the rows, as once, few or many counts, or as a class when the clone is expanded.

>TRBJ2-2|NA|TRBV6-5|TRBD2
TGTGCCAGCAGTTACACTAGCGGGAACACCGGGGAGCTGTTTTTT
CASSYTSGNTGELFF
>TRBJ2-1|NA|TRBV9|TRBD2
TGTGCCAGCAGCGTAGATCTGAGCGGGAGCTCCTACAATGAGCAGTTCTTC
CASSVDLSGSSYNEQFF
>TRBJ2-7|NA|TRBV11-2|NA
TGTGCCAGCAGCTTACCCCCCGGGGAGGGGGTAAGCTACGAGCAGTACTTC
CASSLPPGEGVSYEQYF
>TRBJ1-2|NA|TRBV29-1|NA
TGCAGCTCCCTCGCGGGGGCCGGTAGCTACACCTTC
CSSLAGAGSYTF
>TRBJ2-7|NA|TRBV6-6|NA
TGTGCCAGCAGCCCTATGGGTAAGGGGACCTACGAGCAGTACTTC
CASSPMGKGTYEQYF
>TRBJ2-1|NA|TRBV19|NA
TGTGCCAGTAACCCAGGCGGAACTGTCGGCTATGAGCAGTTCTTC
CASNPGGTVGYEQFF
>TRBJ1-5|NA|TRBV19|NA
TGTGCCAGTACCGCTCTCGGGGGAGACAATCAGCCCCAGCATTTT
CASTALGGDNQPQHF
>TRBJ2-3|NA|TRBV12-3/TRBV12-4|NA
TGTGCCAGCCGTGGACAGCTCACAGATACGCAGTATTTT
CASRGQLTDTQYF
>TRBJ2-7|NA|TRBV2|NA
TGTGCCACCAGAACAGGCTACACCTACGAGCAGTACTTC
CATRTGYTYEQYF
>TRBJ2-7|NA|TRBV10-3|TRBD2
TGTGCCATCGCCGGGACTAGCGGGAGTCCTAACTCCTACGAGCAGTACTTC
CAIAGTSGSPNSYEQYF
>TRBJ2-2|NA|TRBV28|TRBD2
TGTGCCAGCAGTTTACGCTCTAGCGGGAGCATCACCGGGGAGCTGTTTTTT
CASSLRSSGSITGELFF
>TRBJ2-7|once|TRBV6-5|NA
TGTGCCAGCAGTTACTCGGACAGCCATGCTTACGAGCAGTACTTC
CASSYSDSHAYEQYF
>TRBJ2-7|NA|TRBV27|TRBD1
TGTGCCAGCAGTTTAGGCAGGGGGCTTAACTACGAGCAGTACTTC
CASSLGRGLNYEQYF
>TRBJ2-5|NA|TRBV5-1|TRBD1
TGCGCCAGCAGCCTCCTATCTTTTGGACAGGGAAAGAACGAAGAGACCCAGTACTTC
CASSLLSFGQGKNEETQYF
>TRBJ2-7|NA|TRBV27|TRBD2
TGTGCCAGCGGAACAGCGACTAGCGGGAGCCACGAGCAGTACTTC
CASGTATSGSHEQYF
>TRBJ2-7|NA|TRBV6-2/TRBV6-3|NA
TGTGCCAGCAGTTACGGGGGTTCGGGGGAGCAGTACTTC
CASSYGGSGEQYF
>TRBJ2-3|NA|TRBV27|NA
TGTGCCAGCAGTTTATTAAGGGAAGTTGCAGATACGCAGTATTTT
CASSLLREVADTQYF
>TRBJ2-7|NA|TRBV3-1/TRBV3-2|NA
TGTGCCAGCAGCCAGATACCCAGGATCCACGAGCAGTACTTC
CASSQIPRIHEQYF
>TRBJ2-5|NA|TRBV27|NA
TGTGCCAGCAGCTCAACTCGGACACTCCGAGAGACCCAGTACTTC
CASSSTRTLRETQYF
>TRBJ2-3|NA|TRBV11-3|TRBD2
TGTGCCAGCAGGGGGACGGAAGGACTAGCGGAAACAGATACGCAGTATTTT
CASRGTEGLAETDTQYF
>TRBJ1-2|NA|TRBV19|NA
TGTGCCAGTAGTGGTATCGACATTCCTACAGGGTATGGCTACACCTTC
CASSGIDIPTGYGYTF
>TRBJ1-1|few|TRBV7-2|NA
TGTGCCAGCAGCCGCTCCGCTAACACTGAAGCTTTCTTT
CASSRSANTEAFF
>TRBJ2-1|NA|TRBV7-9|TRBD2
TGTGCCAGCAGCACCAGGGGCGGGAGGAGCTACAATGAGCAGTTCTTC
CASSTRGGRSYNEQFF